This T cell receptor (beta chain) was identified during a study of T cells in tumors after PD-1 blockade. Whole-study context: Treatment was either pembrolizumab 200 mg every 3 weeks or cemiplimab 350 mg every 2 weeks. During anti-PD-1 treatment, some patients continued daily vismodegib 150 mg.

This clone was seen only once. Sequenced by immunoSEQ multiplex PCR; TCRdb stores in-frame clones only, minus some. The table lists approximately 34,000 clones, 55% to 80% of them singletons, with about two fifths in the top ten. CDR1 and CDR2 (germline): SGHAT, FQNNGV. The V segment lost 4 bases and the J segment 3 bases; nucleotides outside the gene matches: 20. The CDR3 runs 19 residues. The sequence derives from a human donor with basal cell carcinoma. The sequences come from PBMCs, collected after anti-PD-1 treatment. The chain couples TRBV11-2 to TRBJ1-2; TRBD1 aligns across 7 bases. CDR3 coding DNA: TGTGCCAGCAGCTCTAGGGCACGAGAACTGACAGGGAGCGACTATGGCTACACCTTC. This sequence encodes CASSSRARELTGSDYGYTF.